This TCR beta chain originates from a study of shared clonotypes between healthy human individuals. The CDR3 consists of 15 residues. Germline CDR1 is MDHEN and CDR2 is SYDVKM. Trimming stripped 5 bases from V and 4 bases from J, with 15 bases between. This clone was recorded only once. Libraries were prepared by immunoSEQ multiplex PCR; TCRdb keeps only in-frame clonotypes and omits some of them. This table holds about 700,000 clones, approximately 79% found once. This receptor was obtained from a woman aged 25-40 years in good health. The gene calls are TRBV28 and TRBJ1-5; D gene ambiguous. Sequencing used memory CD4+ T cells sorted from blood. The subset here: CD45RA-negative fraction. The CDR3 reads CASSPSKKPNQPQHF. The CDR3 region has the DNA TGTGCCAGCAGTCCGTCGAAAAAGCCGAATCAGCCCCAGCATTTT.